This T cell receptor (beta chain) derives from a study of blood T cell repertoires in COVID-19. On the study more broadly: Samples came from the United States, Italy and Spain, spanning acute and convalescent COVID-19. T cells, B-cell-depleted T cells, or PBMCs provided the cDNA or gDNA that served as material.

Germline V gives CDR1 SGHRS, CDR2 YFSETQ. Germline trimming cut 1 base from V and 6 bases from J; bases unmatched to any gene: 14. CDR3 length equals 17 residues. Original processing methods: Estimation of nucleated cell counts relied on the amplification of reference gene primers. Clones were sequenced by immunoSEQ multiplex PCR, and TCRdb holds only the in-frame ones, with some missing. The V and J calls and clone size were taken over from that table, and D and trimming were inferred from the DNA. Among 40,000 or so clones listed, approximately 81% were seen once. The V call is TRBV5-1, the J call TRBJ2-3, with TRBD2 matching 7 bases. Source material: peripheral blood. The receptor was derived from a human donor in a cohort sampled during active COVID-19. CDR3 loop: CASSLFTYSGDVDTQYF. CDR3 in DNA: TGCGCCAGCAGCTTGTTCACCTACAGCGGGGACGTGGATACGCAGTATTTT.